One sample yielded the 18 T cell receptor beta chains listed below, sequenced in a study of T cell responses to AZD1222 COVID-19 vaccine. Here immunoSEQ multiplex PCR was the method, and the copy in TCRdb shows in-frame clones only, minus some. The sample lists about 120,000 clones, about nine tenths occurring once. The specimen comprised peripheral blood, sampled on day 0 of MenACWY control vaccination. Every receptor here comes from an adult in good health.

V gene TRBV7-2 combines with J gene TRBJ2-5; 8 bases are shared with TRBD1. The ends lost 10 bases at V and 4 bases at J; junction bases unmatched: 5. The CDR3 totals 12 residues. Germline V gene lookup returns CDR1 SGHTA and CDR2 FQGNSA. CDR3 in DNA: TGTGCCATCAACAGGGGGACAGAGACCCAGTACTTC. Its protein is CAINRGTETQYF.

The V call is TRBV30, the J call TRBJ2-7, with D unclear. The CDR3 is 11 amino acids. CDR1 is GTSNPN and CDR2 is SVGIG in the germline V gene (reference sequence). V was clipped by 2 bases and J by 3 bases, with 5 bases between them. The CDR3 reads CAWSYSYEQYF. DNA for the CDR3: TGTGCCTGGAGTTACAGCTACGAGCAGTACTTC.

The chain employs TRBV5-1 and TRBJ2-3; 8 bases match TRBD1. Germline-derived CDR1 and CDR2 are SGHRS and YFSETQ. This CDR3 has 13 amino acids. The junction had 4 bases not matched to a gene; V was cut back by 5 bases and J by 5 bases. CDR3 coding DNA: TGCGCCAGCAGGACAGGGGATATAGATACGCAGTATTTT. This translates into CASRTGDIDTQYF.

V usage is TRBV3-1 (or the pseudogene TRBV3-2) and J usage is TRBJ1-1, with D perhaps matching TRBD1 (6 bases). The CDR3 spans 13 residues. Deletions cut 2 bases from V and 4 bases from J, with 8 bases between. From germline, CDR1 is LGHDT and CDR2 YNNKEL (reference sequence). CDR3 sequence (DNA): TGTGCCAGCAGCCAACTACAGGGCACTGAAGCTTTCTTT. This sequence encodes CASSQLQGTEAFF.

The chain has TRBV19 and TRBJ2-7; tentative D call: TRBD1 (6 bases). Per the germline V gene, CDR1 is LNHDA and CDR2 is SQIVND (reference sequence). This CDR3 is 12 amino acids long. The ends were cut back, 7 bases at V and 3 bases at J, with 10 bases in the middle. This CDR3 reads CASKPGDYEQYV. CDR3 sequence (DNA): TGTGCCAGTAAGCCAGGGGACTACGAGCAGTACGTC.

The CDR3 sequence: CASSFRQGLEETQYF. DNA for the CDR3: TGTGCCAGCAGCTTTCGACAGGGGTTGGAGGAGACCCAGTACTTC. V is TRBV7-9 and J is TRBJ2-5; 8 bases match TRBD1. The germline CDR1 and CDR2 sequences are SEHNR and FQNEAQ (reference sequence). The CDR3 consists of 15 residues. Trimming removed 3 bases from V and 5 bases from J; junction bases left unmatched: 8. Full variable domain (rest looked up from reference TRBV7-9 and TRBJ2-5): DTGVSQNPRHKITKRGQNVTFRCDPISEHNRLYWYRQTLGQGPEFLTYFQNEAQLEKSRLLSDRFSAERPKGSFSTLEIQRTEQGDSAMYLCASSFRQGLEETQYFGPGTRLLVL.

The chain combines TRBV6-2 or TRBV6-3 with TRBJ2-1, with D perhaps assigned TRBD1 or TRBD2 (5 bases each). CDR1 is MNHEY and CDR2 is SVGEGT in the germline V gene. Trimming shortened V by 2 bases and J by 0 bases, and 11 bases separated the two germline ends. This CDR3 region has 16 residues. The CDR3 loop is CASSYNEGSSYNEQFF. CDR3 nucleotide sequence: TGTGCCAGCAGTTACAATGAGGGGAGCTCCTACAATGAGCAGTTCTTC.

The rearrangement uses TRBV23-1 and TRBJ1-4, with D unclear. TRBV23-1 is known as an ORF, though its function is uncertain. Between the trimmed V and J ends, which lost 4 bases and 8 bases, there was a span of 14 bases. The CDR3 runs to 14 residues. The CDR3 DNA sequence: TGCGCCAGCAGTCGCCACCCGGATCCCGAAAAACTGTTTTTT. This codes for CASSRHPDPEKLFF.

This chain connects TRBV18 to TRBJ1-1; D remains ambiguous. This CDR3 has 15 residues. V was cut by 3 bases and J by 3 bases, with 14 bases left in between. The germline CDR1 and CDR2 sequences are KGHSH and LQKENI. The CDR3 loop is CASSPRRNQDTEAFF. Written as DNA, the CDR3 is TGTGCCAGCTCACCGAGAAGGAATCAAGACACTGAAGCTTTCTTT.

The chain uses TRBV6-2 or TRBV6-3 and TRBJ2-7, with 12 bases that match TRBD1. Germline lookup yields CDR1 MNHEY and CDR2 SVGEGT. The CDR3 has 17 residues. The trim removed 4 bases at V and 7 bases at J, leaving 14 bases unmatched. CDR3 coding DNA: TGTGCCAGCAGTTTTTCACACTCCGGGACAGGGGGCGATGAGCAGTACGTC. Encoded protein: CASSFSHSGTGGDEQYV.

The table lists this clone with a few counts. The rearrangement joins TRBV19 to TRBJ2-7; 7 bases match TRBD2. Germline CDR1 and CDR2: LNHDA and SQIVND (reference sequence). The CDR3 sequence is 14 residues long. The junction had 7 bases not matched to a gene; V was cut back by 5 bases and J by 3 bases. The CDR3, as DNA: TGTGCCAGTAGTCCAGGACTAGTTTTCTACGAGCAGTACTTC. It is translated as CASSPGLVFYEQYF.

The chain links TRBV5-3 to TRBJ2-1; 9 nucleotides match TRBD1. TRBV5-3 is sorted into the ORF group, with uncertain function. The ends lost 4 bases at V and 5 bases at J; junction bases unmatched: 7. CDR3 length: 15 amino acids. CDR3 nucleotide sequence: TGTGCCAGAAGCCGGGACAGGGTAACCCACAATGAGCAGTTCTTC. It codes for CARSRDRVTHNEQFF.

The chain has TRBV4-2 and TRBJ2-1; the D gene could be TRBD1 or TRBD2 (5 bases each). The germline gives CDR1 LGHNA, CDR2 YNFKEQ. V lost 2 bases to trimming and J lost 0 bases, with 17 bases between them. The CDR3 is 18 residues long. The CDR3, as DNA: TGTGCCAGCAGCCAAAACCGGGACGGGTCGAGCTCCTACAATGAGCAGTTCTTC. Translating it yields CASSQNRDGSSSYNEQFF.

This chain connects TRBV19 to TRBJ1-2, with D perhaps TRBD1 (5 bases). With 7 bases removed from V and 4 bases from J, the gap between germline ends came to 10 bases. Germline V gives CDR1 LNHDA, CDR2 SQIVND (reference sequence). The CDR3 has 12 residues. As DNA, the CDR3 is TGTGCCAGTACAGGGTTCTCCTATGGCTACACCTTC. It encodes CASTGFSYGYTF.

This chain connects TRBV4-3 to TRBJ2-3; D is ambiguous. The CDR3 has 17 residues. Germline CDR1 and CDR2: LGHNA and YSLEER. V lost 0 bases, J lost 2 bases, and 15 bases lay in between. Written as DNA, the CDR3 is TGCGCCAGCAGCCAAGACCAAACCGGGCCCCTCACAGATACGCAGTATTTT. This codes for CASSQDQTGPLTDTQYF.

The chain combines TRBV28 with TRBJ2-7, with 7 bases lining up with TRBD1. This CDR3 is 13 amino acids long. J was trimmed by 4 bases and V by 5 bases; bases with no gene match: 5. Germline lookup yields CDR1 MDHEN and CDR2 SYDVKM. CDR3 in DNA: TGTGCCAGCAGTCCCTCGGACAGGTACGAGCAGTACTTC. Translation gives CASSPSDRYEQYF.

CDR3 sequence: CASSQASGTFYNEQFF. DNA of the CDR3: TGCGCCAGCAGCCAAGCTAGCGGGACCTTCTACAATGAGCAGTTCTTC. The rearrangement joins TRBV4-1 to TRBJ2-1; TRBD2 aligns across 9 bases. With V trimmed by 1 base and J by 3 bases, 4 bases remained unmatched. The germline CDR1 and CDR2 sequences are MGHRA and YSYEKL. The CDR3 length is 16 residues.

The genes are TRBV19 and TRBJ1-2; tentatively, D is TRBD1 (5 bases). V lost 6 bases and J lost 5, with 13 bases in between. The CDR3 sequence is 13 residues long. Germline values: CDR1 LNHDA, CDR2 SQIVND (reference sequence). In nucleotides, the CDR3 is TGTGCCAGTAGCCGCGACAGAAATTATGGCTACACCTTC. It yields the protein CASSRDRNYGYTF.